The rows below give T cell receptor beta chains drawn from one sample of a study of human T cells and chemical hapten exposure. MiXCR was run by TCRdb on the RACE reads, yielding one entry per CDR3 protein. The table shows about 98,000 distinct CDR3 sequences, with less than 14% occurring only once. Sequences were derived from whole blood, sampled in connection with sensitization to the hapten diphenylcyclopropenone (DPC). Receptors were obtained from a woman aged 60-75 years with alopecia areata. Some clones in this sample may be carry-over from other donors' samples. The conserved cysteine and the conserved F or W are not part of the CDR3 here. Size tells how often a clone was seen (once, few, many) or the class of an expanded clone, and some rows leave it out.

V | size | CDR3
TRBV7-3 | few | ASSSPQRQGGTGELF
TRBV5-1 | few | ASSPRGREQF
TRBV5-1 | few | ASSLSRSYNEQF
TRBV29-1 | few | SATRDRGDTQY
TRBV25-1 | many | ASSDSVTYEQY
TRBV29-1 | . | SVLGGAGAEQY
TRBV5-1 | many | ASSLEGGAQETQY
TRBV12-3/TRBV12-4 | many | ASSLGPGRRAF
TRBV7-3 | many | ASSLQEDSPEAF
TRBV20-1 | many | SAKTSGGTDTQY
TRBV11-2 | few | ASSLGTSGIQETQY
TRBV6-1 | many | ASSVQGVPGPYEQY
TRBV13 | few | ASSLGGDITF
TRBV18 | few | ASSVQGAGEQY
TRBV20-1 | many | SARVRAGGTYEQY
TRBV10-3 | . | AISEPERGEDTQY
TRBV7-3 | many | ASSEGTGGTYEQY
TRBV29-1 | many | SVEAPLRTDTQY
TRBV20-1 | . | SASQTGSGYT
TRBV5-1 | many | ASSQLYQGAETQY
TRBV10-2 | few | AIQPSRETEAF
TRBV20-1 | many | SASPYQGAIDTQY
TRBV2 | many | ASSRRLWGAFGTDTQY
TRBV18 | many | ASSPRGGLDEQF
TRBV7-2 | few | ASSSGPSTGRPTEAF
TRBV10-1 | many | ASSEPSAAAVSEQY
TRBV11-2 | few | ASSPGAKNIQY
TRBV10-3 | many | ATLGGQGLNYGYT
TRBV11-2 | many | ASSSSPGNTIY
TRBV7-9 | few | ASSLGSGGYSPLH
TRBV10-3 | many | AIRAGVTDTQY
TRBV21-1 | few | ASSKARDCSYEQY
TRBV12-3/TRBV12-4 | many | ASSLALGRGRANTEAF
TRBV3-1 | many | ASRLYGTGMNTEAF
TRBV10-3 | many | AISELPETSGTNTGELF
TRBV12-3/TRBV12-4 | many | ASSFPGTYEQY
TRBV11-2 | few | ASSLGAASQETQY